Shown below are 27 T cell receptor beta chains from a single sample sequenced in a study of memory CD4+ T cells and cytomegalovirus serostatus. Clones were sequenced by immunoSEQ multiplex PCR, and TCRdb holds only the in-frame ones, with some missing. The sample shows fewer than 50,000 clones, 79% of them seen only once. Single viable CD3+CD4+CD8-CD45RO+ cells were sorted as the memory CD4+ T cells. Material for sequencing was memory CD4+ T cells from blood. The source is an adult in good health and CMV-seronegative.

The chain joins TRBV7-6 to TRBJ1-1; 8 bases are shared with TRBD1. The V segment lost 1 base and the J segment 0 bases; nucleotides outside the gene matches: 7. The germline gives CDR1 SGHVS, CDR2 FNYEAQ. CDR3 length: 17 residues. CDR3 sequence reads: CASSLDGTGYMNTEAFF. CDR3 DNA sequence: TGTGCCAGCAGCTTAGATGGGACAGGTTACATGAACACTGAAGCTTTCTTT.

The V gene is TRBV12-5, the J gene TRBJ2-7, with 9 bases aligning to TRBD2. This CDR3 contains 17 residues. From germline, CDR1 is LGHNT and CDR2 FRNRAP. J was trimmed by 1 base and V by 2 bases; bases with no gene match: 9. CDR3 region: CASGLPRLSGRSYEQYF. As DNA, the CDR3 is TGTGCTAGTGGTTTGCCACGCCTTAGCGGGAGATCCTACGAGCAGTACTTC.

The rearrangement links TRBV7-2 to TRBJ1-3; possible D gene TRBD1, 6 bases. The germline gives CDR1 SGHTA, CDR2 FQGNSA. This CDR3 region has 16 residues. V lost 5 bases, J lost 4 bases, and 18 bases lay in between. CDR3 DNA: TGTGCCAGCAGCACCCAACCCTTGGGGGCCGGAAACACCATATATTTT. Translating gives CASSTQPLGAGNTIYF. The variable domain in full, with the rest retrieved from reference TRBV7-2 and TRBJ1-3, is GAGVSQSPSNKVTEKGKDVELRCDPISGHTALYWYRQSLGQGLEFLIYFQGNSAPDKSGLPSDRFSAERTGGSVSTLTIQRTQQEDSAVYLCASSTQPLGAGNTIYFGEGSWLTVV.

The chain has TRBV9 and TRBJ2-5; 7 bases map to TRBD1. The CDR3 is made up of 14 amino acids. V trimming: 6 bases; J trimming: 3 bases; junction bases outside the gene matches: 8. The germline V gene encodes CDR1 SGDLS and CDR2 YYNGEE. This chain's CDR3 is CASNWDSAEETQYF. In DNA, the CDR3 is TGTGCCAGCAACTGGGACAGCGCAGAAGAGACCCAGTACTTC.

The CDR3 region has the DNA TGTGCCAGCAGTCTAGAAGGAGTAAGAAACACCATATATTTT. Translation gives CASSLEGVRNTIYF. V and J are TRBV6-1 and TRBJ1-3; D not resolved. With 5 bases removed from V and 5 bases from J, the gap between germline ends came to 13 bases. The germline CDR1 and CDR2 sequences are MNHNS and SASEGT. The CDR3 sequence is 14 residues long.

V usage is TRBV18 and J usage is TRBJ1-1; no firm D call. This CDR3 is 12 amino acids long. The germline V gene has CDR1 KGHSH and CDR2 LQKENI. Trimming left V 6 bases short and J 5 bases short, with 10 bases between. The CDR3 loop reads CASSQSLTEAFF. The DNA of the CDR3 is TGTGCCAGCTCGCAATCGCTTACTGAAGCTTTCTTT.

This chain links TRBV18 with TRBJ2-1, with TRBD2 identical over 12 bases. The CDR3 consists of 17 residues. The germline V gene has CDR1 KGHSH and CDR2 LQKENI. V was pared by 6 bases and J by 7 bases, with 13 bases of the junction left unmatched. As DNA, the CDR3 is TGTGCCAGCTCCCTTCAACCGGGACTAGCGGGTGGGAATGAGCAGTTCTTC. This gives the protein CASSLQPGLAGGNEQFF.

This rearrangement joins TRBV15 to TRBJ1-1, with D perhaps TRBD1 (6 bases). V was pared by 9 bases and J by 2 bases, with 19 bases between. Germline V gives CDR1 LNHNV, CDR2 YYDKDF (reference sequence). This CDR3 region has 15 residues. CDR3 protein: CATTLGQRRNTEAFF. The CDR3 DNA sequence: TGTGCCACAACTCTCGGACAGAGGCGTAACACTGAAGCTTTCTTT.

In its sample, this clone was seen a few times. This chain uses TRBV18 with TRBJ1-2; D gene ambiguous. Germline V lookup: CDR1 KGHSH, CDR2 LQKENI. The CDR3 is 14 residues long. The V end lost 5 bases, the J end lost 0 bases, and 10 bases lay between the germline ends. CDR3 coding DNA: TGTGCCAGCTCAGACACTGTAGCTAACTATGGCTACACCTTC. The encoded protein is CASSDTVANYGYTF.

The chain links TRBV7-2 to TRBJ2-7, with TRBD2 as a possible D gene (5 bases). This CDR3 is built from 13 residues. V was pared by 3 bases and J by 6 bases, with 12 bases between. Germline V gene data show CDR1 as SGHTA and CDR2 as FQGNSA. DNA of the CDR3: TGTGCCAGCAGCTTTAGAGGGTTCGGCGAGCAGTACTTC. This gives the protein CASSFRGFGEQYF.

This rearrangement joins TRBV7-2 to TRBJ1-1, with a possible D match to TRBD1 (6 bases). The CDR3 has 15 amino acids. V was pared by 1 base and J by 4 bases, with 13 bases between. The germline V gene has CDR1 SGHTA and CDR2 FQGNSA. This chain's CDR3 is CASSLVSGQSTEAFF. The DNA of the CDR3 is TGTGCCAGCAGCTTAGTATCCGGACAGAGCACTGAAGCTTTCTTT.

The V call is TRBV7-6, the J call TRBJ2-3; 8 bases fit TRBD1. The trim removed 5 bases at V and 2 bases at J, leaving 3 bases unmatched. Germline values: CDR1 SGHVS, CDR2 FNYEAQ. CDR3 length equals 14 residues. CDR3 sequence (DNA): TGTGCCAGCAGCGACAGGGGTTTCACAGATACGCAGTATTTT. This translates into CASSDRGFTDTQYF.

The chain couples TRBV10-3 to TRBJ1-1, with 10 bases that match TRBD1. In germline, CDR1 is ENHRY, CDR2 SYGVKD. The CDR3 extends over 14 amino acids. The junction had 3 bases not matched to a gene; V was cut back by 5 bases and J by 3 bases. The CDR3 nucleotides read TGTGCCATCAGTCAGGACAGGGGGGACACTGAAGCTTTCTTT. Translation: CAISQDRGDTEAFF.

CDR3 in DNA: TGTGCCAGCAGCACAACTAGCGGGAACACAGATACGCAGTATTTT. This gives the protein CASSTTSGNTDTQYF. The chain recombines TRBV11-2 with TRBJ2-3; 10 bases are shared with TRBD2. The length of the CDR3 is 15 residues. Trimming cost V 5 bases and J 2 bases; bases outside gene matches: 4. Looked up from germline, CDR1 is SGHAT and CDR2 is FQNNGV.

The CDR3 sequence is CASSHIQGAGVNTEAFF. The CDR3 nucleotides are TGTGCCAGCAGCCATATACAGGGGGCCGGTGTGAACACTGAAGCTTTCTTT. The rearrangement links TRBV14 to TRBJ1-1; 9 bases are a match to TRBD1. V gave up 3 bases and J gave up 0 bases; unmatched junction bases: 8. Germline V gene lookup returns CDR1 SGHDN and CDR2 FVKESK. The CDR3 loop spans 17 amino acids.

This chain links TRBV14 with TRBJ2-1; 9 bases are a match to TRBD1. V was pared by 2 bases and J by 1 base, with 3 bases of the junction left unmatched. Looked up from germline, CDR1 is SGHDN and CDR2 is FVKESK. The CDR3 consists of 16 residues. CDR3 coding DNA: TGTGCCAGCAGCCAACGGACAGGGGTGTCCTACAATGAGCAGTTCTTC. Translated: CASSQRTGVSYNEQFF.

This chain uses TRBV2 with TRBJ1-2; possibly TRBD1 for D (6 bases). The ends were cut back, 2 bases at V and 4 bases at J, with 14 bases in the middle. Germline lookup yields CDR1 SNHLY and CDR2 FYNNEI. The CDR3 loop spans 15 amino acids. The CDR3 DNA is TGTGCCAGCAGTGAAATACGGGACAACTTCTATGGCTACACCTTC. Translated, it gives CASSEIRDNFYGYTF.

The V and J genes are TRBV11-2 and TRBJ2-7, with D possibly matching TRBD2 (6 bases). Deletions cut 4 bases from V and 2 bases from J, with 12 bases between. The CDR3 runs to 14 residues. The germline V gene encodes CDR1 SGHAT and CDR2 FQNNGV. The CDR3 loop reads CASSSGTEPYEQYF. The CDR3 coding sequence is TGTGCCAGCAGCTCCGGGACTGAGCCCTACGAGCAGTACTTC.

The chain carries TRBV2 and TRBJ1-4; D might be TRBD1 (5 bases). Germline assignment: CDR1 SNHLY and CDR2 FYNNEI. With 1 base removed from V and 7 bases from J, the gap between germline ends came to 13 bases. This CDR3 spans 15 amino acids. The CDR3 nucleotides are TGTGCCAGCAGTGAAGAACGGGGGTACAGTGAAAAACTGTTTTTT. Translation gives CASSEERGYSEKLFF.

This clone has a handful of counts. The chain uses TRBV29-1 and TRBJ2-3; D might be TRBD1 (6 bases). Germline CDR1 reads SQVTM; CDR2 reads ANQGSEA. Trimming left V 6 bases short and J 2 bases short, with 12 bases between. CDR3 length: 13 residues. CDR3 sequence: CSVRTGYTDTQYF. In DNA form, the CDR3 reads TGCAGCGTCAGAACAGGGTACACAGATACGCAGTATTTT.

The rearrangement links TRBV19 to TRBJ2-3; 7 bases match TRBD2. Germline CDR1 reads LNHDA; CDR2 reads SQIVND (reference sequence). The J segment lost 8 bases and the V segment lost 1 base, leaving 15 bases of the junction unmatched. This CDR3 has 17 amino acids. In DNA form, the CDR3 reads TGTGCCAGTAGTATAGTAAGGACCGGGCGCGGGAGTACTACGCAGTATTTT. Translating gives CASSIVRTGRGSTTQYF.

In its sample, this clone was seen a few times. This rearrangement joins TRBV4-1 to TRBJ1-1; D is unresolved. The CDR3 covers 17 residues. Germline V gene lookup returns CDR1 MGHRA and CDR2 YSYEKL. Between the trimmed V and J ends, which lost 2 bases and 0 bases, there was a span of 16 bases. The CDR3 DNA reads as TGCGCCAGCAGCCAATCAGAAACCAGGAACTTGAACACTGAAGCTTTCTTT. Amino acids: CASSQSETRNLNTEAFF.

For this clone: Given the absence of the conserved phenylalanine or tryptophan at the CDR3 end, a read error is likely. No DNA is shown, since the ends of the CDR3 on it are uncertain; the CDR3 is the one TCRdb lists. V and J are TRBV21-1 and TRBJ1-5. TRBV21-1 constitutes a pseudogene. Ends included, the CDR3 has 9 residues. The chain's CDR3 is CASSKDFRL.

This chain uses TRBV10-2 with TRBJ1-2, with 8 bases aligning to TRBD1. The CDR3 has 15 residues. V lost 0 bases, J lost 9 bases, and 9 bases stayed unmatched. Per the germline V gene, CDR1 is WSHSY and CDR2 is SAAADI. This CDR3 is CASSESRGTGGSYTF. CDR3 DNA: TGCGCCAGCAGTGAGTCTCGTGGGACAGGCGGGAGCTACACCTTC.

In the case of this clone: The sample holds other DNA sequences that translate to the same CDR3. The chain links TRBV18 to TRBJ1-1; D possibly corresponds to TRBD1 (5 bases). V was clipped by 1 base and J by 3 bases, with 6 bases between them. Germline V CDR1 and CDR2: KGHSH, LQKENI. The CDR3 has 13 amino acids. As DNA, the CDR3 is TGTGCCAGCTCACCACGGGGGGACACTGAAGCTTTCTTT. This codes for CASSPRGDTEAFF.

This chain links TRBV7-8 with TRBJ1-1, with D possibly matching TRBD1 (6 bases). Germline loops: CDR1 SGHVS, CDR2 FQNEAQ. V lost 1 base and J 5 bases, leaving 11 bases between the germline ends. The CDR3 is 14 residues long. The chain's CDR3 is CASSLEGGVTEAFF. The CDR3 DNA reads as TGTGCCAGCAGCTTAGAGGGGGGGGTGACTGAAGCTTTCTTT.

The rearrangement joins TRBV7-9 to TRBJ2-2; D ambiguous. V was cut by 0 bases and J by 6 bases, with 11 bases left in between. The CDR3 runs to 15 residues. Per germline, CDR1 SEHNR and CDR2 FQNEAQ (reference sequence). CDR3 sequence reads: CASSLARSAAGELFF. CDR3 bases: TGTGCCAGCAGCTTAGCCCGTTCGGCTGCCGGGGAGCTGTTTTTT.